Below, 2 T cell receptor beta chains from the same sample are listed, as sequenced in a study of control samples from healthy donors and cancer patients (TCRdb year 2020). Receptor amplification or capture employed the immunoSEQ multiplex PCR assay. TCRdb carries this immuneACCESS record with in-frame sequences only. Its versions omit some clonotypes, under half of them owing to an unresolved V gene in the studies checked, with the rest unexplained. The sample includes 100,000 to 120,000 clones, with under 90% observed a single time. The ten top clones hold 13% of the sample. The sample comprised blood. The receptors here all came from a woman aged 45-59 years in good health.

The genes are TRBV28 and TRBJ2-7; 8 bases are shared with TRBD2. The germline V gene encodes CDR1 MDHEN and CDR2 SYDVKM. V shed 5 bases and J 0 bases; nucleotides not matched to a gene: 9. This CDR3 has 16 amino acids. For the CDR3, the DNA is TGTGCCAGCAGTCCCCAATTAGCGGGGCGCTCCTACGAGCAGTACTTC. Protein product: CASSPQLAGRSYEQYF.

This clone was seen only a few times. The genes are TRBV11-2 and TRBJ1-2; 10 bases agree with TRBD1. With 4 bases clipped from V and 1 base from J, the junction kept 9 bases outside the gene matches. The CDR3 contains 17 residues. Germline assignment: CDR1 SGHAT and CDR2 FQNNGV. Here the CDR3 DNA reads TGTGCCAGCAGCTCGTTCCGGGACAGGGGTATTAACTATGGCTACACCTTC. It is translated as CASSSFRDRGINYGYTF.